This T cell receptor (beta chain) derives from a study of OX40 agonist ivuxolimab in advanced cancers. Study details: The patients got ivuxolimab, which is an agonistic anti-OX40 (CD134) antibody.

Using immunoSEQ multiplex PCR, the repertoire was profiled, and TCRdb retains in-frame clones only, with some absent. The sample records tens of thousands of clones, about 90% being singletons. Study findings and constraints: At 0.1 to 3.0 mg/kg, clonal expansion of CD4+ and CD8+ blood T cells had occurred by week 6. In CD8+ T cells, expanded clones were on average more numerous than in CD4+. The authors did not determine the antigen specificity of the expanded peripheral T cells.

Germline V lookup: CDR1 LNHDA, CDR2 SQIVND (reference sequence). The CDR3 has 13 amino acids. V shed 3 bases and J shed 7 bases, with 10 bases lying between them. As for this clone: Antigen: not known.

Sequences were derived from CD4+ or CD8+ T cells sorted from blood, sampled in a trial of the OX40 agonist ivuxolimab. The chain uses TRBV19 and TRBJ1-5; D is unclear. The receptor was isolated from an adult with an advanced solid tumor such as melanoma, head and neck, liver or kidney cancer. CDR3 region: CASSIQDGQPQHF. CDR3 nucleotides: TGTGCCAGTAGTATCCAGGACGGGCAGCCCCAGCATTTT.